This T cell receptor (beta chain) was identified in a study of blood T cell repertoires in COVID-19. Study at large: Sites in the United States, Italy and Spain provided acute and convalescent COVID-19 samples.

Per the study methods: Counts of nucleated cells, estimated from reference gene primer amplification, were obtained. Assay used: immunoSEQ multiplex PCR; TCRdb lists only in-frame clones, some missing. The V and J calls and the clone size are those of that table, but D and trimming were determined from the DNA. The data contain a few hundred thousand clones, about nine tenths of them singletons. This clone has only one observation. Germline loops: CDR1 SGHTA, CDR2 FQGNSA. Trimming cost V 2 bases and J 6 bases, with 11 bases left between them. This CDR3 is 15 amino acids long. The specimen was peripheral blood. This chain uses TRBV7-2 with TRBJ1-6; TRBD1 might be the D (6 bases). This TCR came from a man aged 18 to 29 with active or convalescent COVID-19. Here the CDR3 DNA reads TGTGCCAGCAGCTTAACAGGGTTGATTAATTCACCCCTCCACTTT. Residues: CASSLTGLINSPLHF.